These 9 T cell receptor beta chains came from one sample sequenced in a study of HIV-infected children after antiretroviral therapy interruption (dated 2019 in TCRdb). The label giving this sample's treatment or condition can be read as: PENTA 11 planned treatment interruption arm or continuous ART arm. Library preparation used 3' RACE. The instrument was an Illumina MiSeq. TCR libraries were constructed from RNA with a 3' RACE protocol that used unique molecular identifiers to correct for PCR amplification bias. TCRdb passed the public sequencing reads through fastp at Q25 and MiXCR, retaining productive beta sequences. Records with the same CDR3 protein are collapsed into one entry carrying the most frequent genes and DNA. The sample records about 83,000 distinct CDR3 sequences, about 6.9% of which are singletons. The top ten clones comprise around 1.1% of the sample. The sequences come from CD45RA+ CD4+ T cells from PBMCs, pooled from several time points, collected from a donor given antiretroviral therapy, either interrupted or continuous. The cell subset or site tag for this specimen amounts to: naive CD4+ CD45RA+ CD45RO- T cells. These receptors were obtained from a pool of human donors with HIV.

This clonotype has at least ten counts. V gene TRBV20-1 combines with J gene TRBJ2-1; 8 nucleotides align to TRBD2. Germline V gives CDR1 DFQATT, CDR2 SNEGSKA (reference sequence). The CDR3 totals 16 residues. Trimming at V came to 3 bases and at J to 2 bases, leaving 9 bases not matched to a gene. CDR3 region: CSASGKGLGPYNEQFF. The CDR3 DNA is TGCAGTGCTAGTGGGAAGGGACTAGGGCCCTACAATGAGCAGTTCTTC.

The chain is built from TRBV3-1 and TRBJ1-4; perhaps TRBD1 as D (6 bases). The CDR3 runs 13 residues. Germline V gene sequence: CDR1 LGHDT, CDR2 YNNKEL (reference sequence). The V and J ends lost 0 bases and 10 bases respectively, with 9 bases between them. CDR3 nucleotides: TGTGCCAGCAGCCAAGAACAGGGAGGAAAACTGTTTTTT. It yields the protein CASSQEQGGKLFF.

In its sample, this clonotype was seen many times. The V and J genes are TRBV4-1 and TRBJ1-5, with TRBD1 matching 8 bases. The germline gives CDR1 MGHRA, CDR2 YSYEKL. This CDR3 contains 14 residues. Trimming removed 4 bases from V and 4 bases from J; junction bases left unmatched: 3. The CDR3 sequence is CASSPWTGNQPQHF. The CDR3 nucleotides are TGCGCCAGCAGCCCGTGGACAGGGAATCAGCCCCAGCATTTT.

This clonotype was seen a handful of times. The CDR3 coding sequence is TGTGCCAGCAGCTTAGTAATACGGGACAGGGTCTCCAGGAACACTGAAGCTTTCTTT. It encodes CASSLVIRDRVSRNTEAFF. The gene calls are TRBV7-2 and TRBJ1-1; TRBD1 matches 9 bases. Germline lookup yields CDR1 SGHTA and CDR2 FQGNSA. With 1 base clipped from V and 1 base from J, the junction kept 13 bases outside the gene matches. The CDR3 runs to 19 residues.

This clonotype was seen at least ten times. The gene calls are TRBV5-5 and TRBJ2-5, with TRBD2 matching over 7 bases. Germline V gene data show CDR1 as SGHKS and CDR2 as YYEKEE (reference sequence). The V segment lost 2 bases and the J segment 2 bases; nucleotides outside the gene matches: 12. The CDR3 has 17 amino acids. The DNA for the CDR3 is TGTGCCAGCAGCTTCCCATCCCCAGCGGGGTTACAAGAGACCCAGTACTTC. The encoded protein is CASSFPSPAGLQETQYF.

The V call is TRBV18, the J call TRBJ1-4, with D uncertain. This CDR3 spans 13 amino acids. Germline V lookup: CDR1 KGHSH, CDR2 LQKENI. The germline V and J ends were trimmed by 3 bases and 6 bases, with 8 bases remaining between them. Here the CDR3 reads CASSPSRDEKLFF. DNA for the CDR3: TGTGCCAGCTCACCGAGCCGAGATGAAAAACTGTTTTTT.

V is TRBV12-3 or TRBV12-4 and J is TRBJ1-2; perhaps TRBD1 as D (5 bases). This CDR3 comprises 15 residues. Trimming stripped 5 bases from V and 6 bases from J, with 19 bases between. CDR3 loop: CASSIRQPPPHGYTF. In nucleotides, the CDR3 is TGTGCCAGCAGTATACGACAGCCCCCCCCCCATGGCTACACCTTC.

This clonotype was recorded at least ten times. The chain links TRBV7-8 to TRBJ2-1; TRBD2 aligns across 10 bases. The germline V gene has CDR1 SGHVS and CDR2 FQNEAQ. V was pared by 5 bases and J by 7 bases, with 11 bases of the junction left unmatched. This CDR3 comprises 16 residues. The CDR3 DNA reads as TGTGCCAGCAGCCGGGTTGGTAGCGGGAGGTATAATGAGCAGTTCTTC. Its protein product is CASSRVGSGRYNEQFF. The complete variable domain, with remaining parts taken from reference TRBV7-8 and TRBJ2-1, reads GAGVSQSPRYKVAKRGQDVALRCDPISGHVSLFWYQQALGQGPEFLTYFQNEAQLDKSGLPSDRFFAERPEGSVSTLKIQRTQQEDSAVYLCASSRVGSGRYNEQFFGPGTRLTVL.

This clonotype came up many times. The V call is TRBV27, the J call TRBJ2-7, with 16 positions matching TRBD2. Looked up from germline, CDR1 is MNHEY and CDR2 is SMNVEV (reference sequence). Trimming removed 2 bases from V and 2 bases from J; junction bases left unmatched: 9. The CDR3 spans 19 residues. In DNA, the CDR3 is TGTGCCAGCAGTTTAAAGGGGACTAGCGGGAGGGTTAATCCCTACGAGCAGTACTTC. This sequence encodes CASSLKGTSGRVNPYEQYF.